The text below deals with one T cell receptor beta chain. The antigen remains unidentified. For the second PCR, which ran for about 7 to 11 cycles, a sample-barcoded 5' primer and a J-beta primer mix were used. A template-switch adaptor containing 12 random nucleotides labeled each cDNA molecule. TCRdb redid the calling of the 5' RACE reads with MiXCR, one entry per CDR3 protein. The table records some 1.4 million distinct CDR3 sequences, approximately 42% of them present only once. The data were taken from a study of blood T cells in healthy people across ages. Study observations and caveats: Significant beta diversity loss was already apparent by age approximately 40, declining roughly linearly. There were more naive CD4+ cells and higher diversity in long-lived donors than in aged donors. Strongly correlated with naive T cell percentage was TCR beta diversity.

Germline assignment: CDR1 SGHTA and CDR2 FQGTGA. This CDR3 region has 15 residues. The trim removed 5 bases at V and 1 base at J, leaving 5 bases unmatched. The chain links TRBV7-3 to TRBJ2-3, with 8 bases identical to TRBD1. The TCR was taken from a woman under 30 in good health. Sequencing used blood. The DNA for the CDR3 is TGTGCCAGCAGCCCGGACAGGGCAGGCACAGATACGCAGTATTTT. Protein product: CASSPDRAGTDTQYF.